The 16 T cell receptor beta chains below were found in one sample sequenced in a study of Ad26.COV2.S vaccination and SARS-CoV-2 variants. Profiled with immunoSEQ multiplex PCR; TCRdb holds only in-frame clones, not every one. The table has about 350,000 clones, about 85% seen once. As to treatment: approximately 18 received Ad26.COV2.S at low or high dose, single or two shots; about 5 received placebo; per-sample allocation not given. Day 63 following the first vaccine or placebo injection was when the samples were taken. The sample here was peripheral blood, taken in a trial of Ad26.COV2.S vaccine versus placebo. These receptors came from a person between 18 and 65 years old who received the Ad26.COV2.S COVID-19 vaccine or a placebo.

V gene TRBV7-9 combines with J gene TRBJ2-7; 11 positions match TRBD2. V shed 4 bases, J shed 6 bases, and the junction held 14 bases outside the gene matches. This CDR3 has 17 amino acids. Germline-derived CDR1 and CDR2 are SEHNR and FQNEAQ (reference sequence). The CDR3 DNA reads as TGTGCCAGCAGCTCCACTGAGGCGACTAGCGGGAAGGGCGAGCAGTACTTC. Its protein is CASSSTEATSGKGEQYF.

V is TRBV6-5 and J is TRBJ1-2, with D possibly matching TRBD1 (6 bases). Trimming removed 0 bases at V and 7 bases at J, with 15 bases between. Germline CDR1 and CDR2: MNHEY and SVGAGI. The CDR3 extends over 15 amino acids. The CDR3 protein is CASSYSRGGGGGYTF. CDR3 nucleotide sequence: TGTGCCAGCAGTTACTCAAGAGGGGGAGGGGGTGGCTACACCTTC.

The chain joins TRBV6-5 to TRBJ2-7, with unresolved D. CDR1 is MNHEY, CDR2 SVGAGI, per germline. Trimming shortened V by 7 bases and J by 2 bases, and 18 bases separated the two germline ends. The CDR3 covers 15 residues. The CDR3 protein is CASTRPGYSTYEQYF. The CDR3 DNA reads as TGTGCCAGCACTCGCCCCGGCTACAGTACCTACGAGCAGTACTTC.

The CDR3 reads CASSPSGGRGRGYEQYF. In DNA form, the CDR3 reads TGTGCCAGCAGCCCCTCCGGGGGGAGGGGGCGGGGGTACGAGCAGTACTTC. The chain is built from TRBV5-4 and TRBJ2-7; D is tentatively TRBD1 or TRBD2 (7 bases each). CDR1 and CDR2 (germline): SGHNT, YYREEE (reference sequence). Trimming pared 4 bases from V and 4 bases from J, leaving 24 bases between. This CDR3 has 17 residues.

CDR3 nucleotide sequence: TGTGCCAGCAGCTTTACCGGGACAGGGGGCACTGAAGCTTTCTTT. As protein: CASSFTGTGGTEAFF. The chain is built from TRBV5-5 and TRBJ1-1, with 11 positions matching TRBD1. V lost 2 bases to trimming and J lost 4 bases; unmatched junction nucleotides: 4. In germline, CDR1 is SGHKS, CDR2 YYEKEE (reference sequence). The CDR3 spans 15 residues.

The CDR3 DNA is TGTGCCAGCAGCTCGGGCTCCTATGAAGCTTTCTTT. Amino acids: CASSSGSYEAFF. The rearrangement joins TRBV5-4 to TRBJ1-1; D remains ambiguous. From germline, CDR1 is SGHNT and CDR2 YYREEE (reference sequence). CDR3 size: 12 residues. Trimming cost V 3 bases and J 7 bases, with 10 bases left between them.

The chain has TRBV19 and TRBJ2-3; D might be TRBD1 (6 bases). This CDR3 contains 15 residues. The V gene's germline CDR1 is LNHDA and CDR2 SQIVND (reference sequence). V lost 1 base to trimming and J lost 1 base, with 9 bases between them. The CDR3 protein is CASSIGTARTDTQYF. In DNA, the CDR3 is TGTGCCAGTAGTATAGGGACAGCGCGCACAGATACGCAGTATTTT.

V and J are TRBV19 and TRBJ1-3; TRBD1 is a possible D gene (5 bases). The germline CDR1 and CDR2 sequences are LNHDA and SQIVND (reference sequence). Trimming left V 5 bases short and J 2 bases short, with 13 bases between. This CDR3 region has 15 residues. The CDR3 spells CASSEGFFAGNTIYF. Here the CDR3 DNA reads TGTGCCAGTAGTGAGGGGTTCTTCGCTGGAAACACCATATATTTT.

V usage is TRBV4-2 and J usage is TRBJ2-7; tentative D call: TRBD1 (6 bases). This CDR3 contains 14 residues. Germline CDR1 reads LGHNA; CDR2 reads YNFKEQ. V was trimmed by 1 base and J by 6 bases, leaving 13 bases between them. The CDR3 loop reads CASSQVGQSGEQYF. The CDR3 nucleotides read TGTGCCAGCAGCCAAGTCGGACAGAGTGGCGAGCAGTACTTC.

The V call is TRBV4-3, the J call TRBJ2-7; TRBD2 matches at 9 bases. CDR1 is LGHNA, CDR2 YSLEER, per germline. The V gene end was trimmed by 1 base and the J gene end by 4 bases; junction bases not matched to a gene: 5. The CDR3 length is 15 residues. Written as DNA, the CDR3 is TGCGCCAGCAGCCAAGGGACTAGCGAAAGTTACGAGCAGTACTTC. Protein: CASSQGTSESYEQYF.

This chain links TRBV6-2 or TRBV6-3 with TRBJ1-5, with D possibly matching TRBD1 (5 bases). V lost 2 bases and J 6 bases, leaving 14 bases between the germline ends. The CDR3 runs 15 residues. The germline gives CDR1 MNHEY, CDR2 SVGEGT. CDR3 sequence: CASSYGQGTSQPQHF. CDR3 DNA: TGTGCCAGCAGTTACGGGCAGGGTACTAGTCAGCCCCAGCATTTT.

The genes are TRBV4-3 and TRBJ2-7; D remains ambiguous. Germline V gives CDR1 LGHNA, CDR2 YSLEER. V was trimmed by 4 bases and J by 0 bases, leaving 10 bases between them. CDR3 length equals 14 residues. CDR3 in DNA: TGCGCCAGCAGCCCTCAGATGAGCTCCTACGAGCAGTACTTC. Translation gives CASSPQMSSYEQYF.

V usage is TRBV6-5 and J usage is TRBJ1-6; D remains ambiguous. Trimming took 7 bases from V and 5 from J, leaving 9 bases between them. Per germline, CDR1 MNHEY and CDR2 SVGAGI. This CDR3 spans 13 amino acids. The CDR3 loop reads CASIGVNNSPLHF. The CDR3 nucleotides are TGTGCCAGCATTGGCGTAAATAATTCACCCCTCCACTTT.

In this sample, this clone turned up once. The gene calls are TRBV4-1 and TRBJ1-4; a possible D gene is TRBD1 (5 bases). CDR1 MGHRA and CDR2 YSYEKL come from the germline V gene. There are 15 residues in the CDR3. V lost 2 bases, J lost 4 bases, and 11 bases lay in between. The CDR3 here is CASSQYGTGNEKLFF. The CDR3 coding sequence is TGCGCCAGCAGCCAATACGGGACGGGTAATGAAAAACTGTTTTTT.

Notes on this clone: Other DNA sequences in the same sample also yield this CDR3. This chain joins TRBV27 and TRBJ2-7, with D uncertain. CDR1 is MNHEY, CDR2 SMNVEV, per germline (reference sequence). With 3 bases removed from V and 4 bases from J, the gap between germline ends came to 10 bases. The CDR3 has 13 amino acids. The CDR3: CASSFVGTYEQYF. The DNA for the CDR3 is TGTGCCAGCAGTTTCGTCGGTACTTACGAGCAGTACTTC.

V gene TRBV5-6 combines with J gene TRBJ1-6; D is perhaps TRBD1 (5 bases). Per germline, CDR1 SGHDT and CDR2 YYEEEE. V lost 3 bases to trimming and J lost 6 bases, with 19 bases between them. This CDR3 has 17 residues. CDR3 sequence: CASSSFGAAELNSPLHF. The CDR3 nucleotides are TGTGCCAGCAGCTCCTTTGGGGCCGCAGAGCTTAATTCACCCCTCCACTTT. The entire variable domain, with the rest obtained from reference TRBV5-6 and TRBJ1-6, is as follows: DAGVTQSPTHLIKTRGQQVTLRCSPKSGHDTVSWYQQALGQGPQFIFQYYEEEERQRGNFPDRFSGHQFPNYSSELNVNALLLGDSALYLCASSSFGAAELNSPLHFGNGTRLTVT.